The 19 T cell receptor beta chains listed next were all sequenced from one sample in a study of CD8 T cells in Susac syndrome. After extraction with the RNeasy kit, about 0.45 to 1 ug of the RNA was reverse transcribed using random hexamers. TCRdb re-analysed the immunoSEQ multiplex PCR reads in MiXCR, keeping a single row per CDR3 protein. This table holds some 200,000 distinct CDR3 sequences, about 95% found once. The sequencing input was CD4+ T cells from PBMCs. These receptors all stem from a human donor in good health.

The table lists this clonotype with a count of one. This chain uses TRBV27 with TRBJ1-5; D unclear. V was cut by 4 bases and J by 0 bases, with 13 bases left in between. Germline V gives CDR1 MNHEY, CDR2 SMNVEV (reference sequence). The CDR3 length is 16 residues. CDR3 in amino acids: CASSSLSGPSNQPQHF. DNA of the CDR3: TGTGCCAGCAGTTCGCTCTCGGGCCCTAGCAATCAGCCCCAGCATTTT.

The chain has TRBV25-1 and TRBJ2-7, with a tentative D call TRBD1 (5 bases). Per germline, CDR1 MGHDK and CDR2 SYGVNS. The CDR3 length is 14 residues. V lost 6 bases and J lost 0, with 12 bases in between. Written as DNA, the CDR3 is TGTGCCAGCAGGGCTCGACAGAGCTCCTACGAGCAGTACTTC. It translates to CASRARQSSYEQYF.

This chain links TRBV4-2 with TRBJ2-7; a possible D gene is TRBD1 (5 bases). Trimming left V 0 bases short and J 12 bases short, with 15 bases between. Germline V gives CDR1 LGHNA, CDR2 YNFKEQ. This CDR3 is built from 13 residues. The chain's CDR3 is CASSQDQNKGPYF. The CDR3 DNA sequence: TGTGCCAGCAGCCAAGATCAAAACAAGGGGCCGTACTTC.

The chain is built from TRBV9 and TRBJ2-2; a possible D gene is TRBD1 (6 bases). V lost 3 bases to trimming and J lost 4 bases, with 13 bases between them. This CDR3 has 15 amino acids. The V gene's germline CDR1 is SGDLS and CDR2 YYNGEE. The CDR3 DNA is TGTGCCAGCAGCGCAGTACAGGGTTCCACCGGGGAGCTGTTTTTT. This gives the protein CASSAVQGSTGELFF.

J is TRBJ2-5 and V is TRBV6-5, with TRBD1 matching over 7 bases. Looked up from germline, CDR1 is MNHEY and CDR2 is SVGAGI. CDR3 length: 15 residues. Trimming removed 5 bases from V and 2 bases from J; junction bases left unmatched: 8. CDR3 sequence (DNA): TGTGCCAGCAGTCTGACAGGGTATCGGCAAGAGACCCAGTACTTC. Its protein is CASSLTGYRQETQYF.

This clonotype is a singleton in its sample. The chain is built from TRBV12-3 or TRBV12-4 and TRBJ2-5; perhaps TRBD2 as D (6 bases). V was pared by 4 bases and J by 6 bases, with 12 bases between. The CDR3 sequence is 13 residues long. The CDR3 is CASSSGGGKTQYF. The DNA of the CDR3 is TGTGCCAGCAGTTCCGGGGGTGGAAAGACCCAGTACTTC.

The gene calls are TRBV27 and TRBJ2-1; a possible D gene is TRBD1 (5 bases). CDR3 size: 13 residues. Deletions cut 4 bases from V and 4 bases from J, with 8 bases between. Germline V lookup: CDR1 MNHEY, CDR2 SMNVEV (reference sequence). DNA of the CDR3: TGTGCCAGCAGTTATGGACAATACAATGAGCAGTTCTTC. Residues: CASSYGQYNEQFF.

The chain carries TRBV20-1 and TRBJ2-7; 13 nucleotides agree with TRBD2. With 5 bases clipped from V and 5 bases from J, the junction kept 6 bases outside the gene matches. The CDR3 is 14 residues long. Germline CDR1 and CDR2: DFQATT and SNEGSKA (reference sequence). CDR3 loop: CSAALAGGSHEQYF. CDR3 DNA: TGCAGTGCTGCACTAGCGGGAGGGTCGCACGAGCAGTACTTC.

V usage is TRBV20-1 and J usage is TRBJ2-1; D ambiguous. The CDR3 consists of 12 residues. The V end was cut by 1 base, the J end by 10 bases, with 11 bases between. The germline V gene encodes CDR1 DFQATT and CDR2 SNEGSKA (reference sequence). CDR3 coding DNA: TGCAGTGCTAGAGTTGGCGATCGGGAGCAGTTCTTC. Protein product: CSARVGDREQFF.

The V and J genes are TRBV2 and TRBJ2-7; D unclear. Germline V lookup: CDR1 SNHLY, CDR2 FYNNEI. There are 14 residues in the CDR3. Trimming removed 3 bases at V and 5 bases at J, with 14 bases between. The CDR3 region is CASSDRVIRNEQYF. The CDR3 DNA reads as TGTGCCAGCAGTGATAGGGTTATAAGGAACGAGCAGTACTTC.

The chain links TRBV5-4 to TRBJ2-1; 8 positions agree with TRBD1. The V gene's germline CDR1 is SGHNT and CDR2 YYREEE (reference sequence). V was clipped by 4 bases and J by 4 bases; unmatched bases: 7. The CDR3 has 15 amino acids. In DNA, the CDR3 is TGTGCCAGCAGCACCGGACAGGGAACTTACAATGAGCAGTTCTTC. Protein sequence: CASSTGQGTYNEQFF.

V usage is TRBV24-1 and J usage is TRBJ2-3; D is tentatively TRBD1 or TRBD2 (5 bases each). This CDR3 region has 11 residues. Germline CDR1 is KGHDR and CDR2 is SFDVKD. V was trimmed by 9 bases and J by 7 bases, leaving 10 bases between them. CDR3 coding DNA: TGTGCCACCGCGGTGGGACATACGCAGTATTTT. Translated: CATAVGHTQYF.

The CDR3 protein is CASSTSRVEQYF. DNA for the CDR3: TGTGCCAGCAGTACATCCCGGGTCGAGCAGTACTTC. V and J are TRBV27 and TRBJ2-7, with no clear D. Germline CDR1 and CDR2: MNHEY and SMNVEV (reference sequence). The CDR3 totals 12 residues. V was pared by 5 bases and J by 6 bases, with 11 bases between.

This chain uses TRBV13 with TRBJ2-7; D unclear. Deletions cut 2 bases from V and 2 bases from J, with 13 bases between. The CDR3 contains 15 residues. Germline CDR1 is PRHDT and CDR2 is FYEKMQ (reference sequence). In DNA, the CDR3 is TGTGCCAGCAGCTTACAAGCCGGAGCGACCTACGAGCAGTACTTC. This encodes CASSLQAGATYEQYF. Full variable domain (rest looked up from reference TRBV13 and TRBJ2-7): AAGVIQSPRHLIKEKRETATLKCYPIPRHDTVYWYQQGPGQDPQFLISFYEKMQSDKGSIPDRFSAQQFSDYHSELNMSSLELGDSALYFCASSLQAGATYEQYFGPGTRLTVT.

The chain combines TRBV30 with TRBJ2-5; the D is unclear. The better agreement between TRBJ2-1 and the DNA end casts doubt on the J call. The CDR3 runs 13 residues. CDR1 and CDR2 from the germline V gene are GTSNPN and SVGIG (reference sequence). CDR3 protein: CAWNPGPDGTQFF. For the CDR3, the DNA is TGTGCCTGGAACCCCGGGCCCGACGGTACCCAGTTCTTC.

The V gene is TRBV30, the J gene TRBJ2-3; D is possibly TRBD1 (5 bases). V lost 0 bases and J 4 bases, leaving 8 bases between the germline ends. From germline, CDR1 is GTSNPN and CDR2 SVGIG (reference sequence). This CDR3 is built from 13 residues. The CDR3 here is CAWSVRGPDTQYF. CDR3 coding DNA: TGTGCCTGGAGTGTAAGGGGCCCAGATACGCAGTATTTT.

J is TRBJ1-1 and V is TRBV29-1; 10 bases agree with TRBD1. The CDR3 is made up of 14 amino acids. Trimming at V came to 4 bases and at J to 0 bases, leaving 2 bases not matched to a gene. Germline loops: CDR1 SQVTM, CDR2 ANQGSEA. The CDR3 nucleotides are TGCAGCGTTGTGGGGACAGGGGTGAACACTGAAGCTTTCTTT. Protein sequence: CSVVGTGVNTEAFF.

The V call is TRBV7-9, the J call TRBJ2-7; D gene ambiguous. Germline CDR1 and CDR2: SEHNR and FQNEAQ (reference sequence). The CDR3 has 12 amino acids. V gave up 6 bases and J gave up 2 bases, with 8 bases separating them. CDR3 nucleotide sequence: TGTGCCAGCAGTCTTCACCCCTACGAGCAGTACTTC. This codes for CASSLHPYEQYF.

The CDR3 reads CSFSPGWSTEAFF. CDR3 coding DNA: TGCAGCTTCTCTCCAGGGTGGAGCACTGAAGCTTTCTTT. The rearrangement uses TRBV29-1 and TRBJ1-1; TRBD1 is a possible D gene (5 bases). In germline, CDR1 is SQVTM, CDR2 ANQGSEA. With 8 bases removed from V and 4 bases from J, the gap between germline ends came to 17 bases. The CDR3 sequence is 13 residues long.